A single T cell receptor beta chain is shown here with its context. Its antigen remains unknown. This sample stems from a study of early T cells in non-severe SARS-CoV-2 infection. As for the study in general: Sequencing input comprised bulk RNA from unsorted whole blood; chain pairing was not available. General study results and limits: Matching results from VDJdb favored anti-spike CD8 responses, leaving private and CD4 specificities undetected.

TCRdb independently ran MiXCR on the 5' RACE reads; one entry per CDR3 protein. The table includes roughly 88,000 distinct CDR3 sequences, around 15% detected once. The clonotype originates from an adult who was a healthcare worker with PCR-confirmed SARS-CoV-2 infection or an uninfected control (not recorded which). The sequenced sample was whole blood.

The CDR3 is CASSLLGRTTYEQYF. For the CDR3, the DNA is TGTGCCAGCAGTTTACTGGGCAGAACAACCTACGAGCAGTACTTC. The rearrangement joins TRBV28 to TRBJ2-7; D not resolved. Germline V gives CDR1 MDHEN, CDR2 SYDVKM. The CDR3 totals 15 residues. V lost 2 bases and J lost 2, with 13 bases in between.